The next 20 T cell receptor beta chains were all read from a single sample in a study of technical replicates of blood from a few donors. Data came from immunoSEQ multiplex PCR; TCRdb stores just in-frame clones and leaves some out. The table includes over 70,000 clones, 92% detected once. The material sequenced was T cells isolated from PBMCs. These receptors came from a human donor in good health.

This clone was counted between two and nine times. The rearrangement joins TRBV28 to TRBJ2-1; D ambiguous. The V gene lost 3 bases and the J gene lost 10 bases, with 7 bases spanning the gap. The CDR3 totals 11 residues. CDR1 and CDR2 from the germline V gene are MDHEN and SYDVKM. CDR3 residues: CASSLGREQFF. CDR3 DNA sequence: TGTGCCAGCAGTTTGGGCAGGGAGCAGTTCTTC.

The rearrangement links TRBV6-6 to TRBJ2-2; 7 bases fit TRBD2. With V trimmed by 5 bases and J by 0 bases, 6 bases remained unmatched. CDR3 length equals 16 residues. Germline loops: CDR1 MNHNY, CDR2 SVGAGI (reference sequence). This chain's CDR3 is CASSPGAGTNTGELFF. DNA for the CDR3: TGTGCCAGCAGTCCAGGAGCGGGAACGAACACCGGGGAGCTGTTTTTT.

The CDR3 nucleotides are TGTGCCAGCAGTTCATCTATCGGGACAGGGGGCGGCTACACCTTC. Its protein product is CASSSSIGTGGGYTF. The V and J genes are TRBV28 and TRBJ1-2; 12 bases match TRBD1. Germline lookup yields CDR1 MDHEN and CDR2 SYDVKM. The ends lost 4 bases at V and 8 bases at J; junction bases unmatched: 8. The CDR3 loop spans 15 amino acids.

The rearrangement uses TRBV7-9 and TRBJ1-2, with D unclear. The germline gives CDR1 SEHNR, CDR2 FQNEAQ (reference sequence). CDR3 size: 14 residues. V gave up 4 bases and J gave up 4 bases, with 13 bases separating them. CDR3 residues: CASSSYAQSYGYTF. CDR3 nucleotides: TGTGCCAGCAGCTCTTACGCGCAAAGCTATGGCTACACCTTC.

The CDR3 coding sequence is TGTGCCAGCAGCTTTACAGGGAACGGGGAGCAGTACTTC. Its translation: CASSFTGNGEQYF. V gene TRBV11-2 combines with J gene TRBJ2-7; weak D call: TRBD1 (6 bases). The ends were cut back, 3 bases at V and 7 bases at J, with 13 bases in the middle. The CDR3 loop spans 13 amino acids. Germline CDR1 is SGHAT and CDR2 is FQNNGV.

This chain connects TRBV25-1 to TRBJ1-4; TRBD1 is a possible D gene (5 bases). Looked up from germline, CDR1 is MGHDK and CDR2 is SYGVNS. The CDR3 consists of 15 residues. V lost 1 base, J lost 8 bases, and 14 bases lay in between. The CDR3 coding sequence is TGTGCCAGCAGTGAATTAGTCGGAGGGACGGAAAAACTGTTTTTT. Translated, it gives CASSELVGGTEKLFF. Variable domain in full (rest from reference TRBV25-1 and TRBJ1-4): EADIYQTPRYLVIGTGKKITLECSQTMGHDKMYWYQQDPGMELHLIHYSYGVNSTEKGDLSSESTVSRIRTEHFPLTLESARPSHTSQYLCASSELVGGTEKLFFGSGTQLSVL.

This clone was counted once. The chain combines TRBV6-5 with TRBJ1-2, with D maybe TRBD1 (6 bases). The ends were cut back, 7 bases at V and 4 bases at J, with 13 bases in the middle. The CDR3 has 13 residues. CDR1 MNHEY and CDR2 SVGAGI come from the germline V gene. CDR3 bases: TGTGCCAGCACCGGCACAGGGCCCTATGGCTACACCTTC. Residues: CASTGTGPYGYTF.

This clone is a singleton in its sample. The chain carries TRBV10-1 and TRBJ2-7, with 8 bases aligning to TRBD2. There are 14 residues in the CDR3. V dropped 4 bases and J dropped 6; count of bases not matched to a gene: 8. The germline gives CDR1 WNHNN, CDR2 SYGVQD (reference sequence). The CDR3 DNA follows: TGCGCCAGCAGTGCTGGACTAGCTTACGGCGAGCAGTACTTC. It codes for CASSAGLAYGEQYF.

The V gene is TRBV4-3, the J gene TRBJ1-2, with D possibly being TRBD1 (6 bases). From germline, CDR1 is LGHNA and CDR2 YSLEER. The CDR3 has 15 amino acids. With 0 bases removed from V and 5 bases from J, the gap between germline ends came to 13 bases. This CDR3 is CASSQEGHRAYGYTF. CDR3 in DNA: TGCGCCAGCAGCCAAGAAGGGCACAGGGCGTATGGCTACACCTTC.

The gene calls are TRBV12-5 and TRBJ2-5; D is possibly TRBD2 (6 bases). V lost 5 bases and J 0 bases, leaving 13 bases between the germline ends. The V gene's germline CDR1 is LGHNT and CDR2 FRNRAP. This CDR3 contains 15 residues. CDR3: CASGKPGANQETQYF. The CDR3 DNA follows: TGTGCTAGTGGTAAACCGGGAGCAAACCAAGAGACCCAGTACTTC.

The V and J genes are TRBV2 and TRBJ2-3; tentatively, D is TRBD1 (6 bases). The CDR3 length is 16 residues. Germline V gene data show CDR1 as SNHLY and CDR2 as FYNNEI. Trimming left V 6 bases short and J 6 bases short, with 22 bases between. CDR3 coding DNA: TGTGCCAGCAGGGGGGCAGGTGGGACAATCTGGGATACGCAGTATTTT. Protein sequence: CASRGAGGTIWDTQYF.

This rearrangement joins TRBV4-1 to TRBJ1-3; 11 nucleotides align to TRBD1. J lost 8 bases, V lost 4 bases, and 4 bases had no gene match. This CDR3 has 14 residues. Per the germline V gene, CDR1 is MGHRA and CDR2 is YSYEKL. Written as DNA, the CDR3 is TGCGCCAGCAGCCTTGGACAGGGGGCTGACACCATATATTTT. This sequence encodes CASSLGQGADTIYF.

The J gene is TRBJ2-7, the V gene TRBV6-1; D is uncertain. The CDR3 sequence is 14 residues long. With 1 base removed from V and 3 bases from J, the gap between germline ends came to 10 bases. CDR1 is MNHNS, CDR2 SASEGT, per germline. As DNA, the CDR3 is TGTGCCAGCAGTGAAGGACACGATCGCTACGAGCAGTACTTC. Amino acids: CASSEGHDRYEQYF.

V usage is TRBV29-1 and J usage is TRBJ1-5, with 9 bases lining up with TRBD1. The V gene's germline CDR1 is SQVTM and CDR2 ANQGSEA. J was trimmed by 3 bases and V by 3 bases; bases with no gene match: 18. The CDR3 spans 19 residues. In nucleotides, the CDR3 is TGCAGCGTTGAGACGGACAGGGGTTTGAAGAGAGACCCCAATCAGCCCCAGCATTTT. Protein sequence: CSVETDRGLKRDPNQPQHF.

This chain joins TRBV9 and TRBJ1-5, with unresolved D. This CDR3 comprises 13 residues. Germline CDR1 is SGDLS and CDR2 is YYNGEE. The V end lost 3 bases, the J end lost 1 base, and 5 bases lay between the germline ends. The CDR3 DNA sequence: TGTGCCAGCAGCGAAAGCAGCAATCAGCCCCAGCATTTT. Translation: CASSESSNQPQHF.

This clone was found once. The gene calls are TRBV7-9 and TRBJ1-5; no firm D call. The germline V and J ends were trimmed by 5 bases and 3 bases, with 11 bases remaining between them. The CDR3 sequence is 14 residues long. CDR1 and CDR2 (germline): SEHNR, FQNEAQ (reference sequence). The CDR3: CASSDEGSNQPQHF. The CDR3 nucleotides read TGTGCCAGCAGCGACGAGGGTTCCAATCAGCCCCAGCATTTT.

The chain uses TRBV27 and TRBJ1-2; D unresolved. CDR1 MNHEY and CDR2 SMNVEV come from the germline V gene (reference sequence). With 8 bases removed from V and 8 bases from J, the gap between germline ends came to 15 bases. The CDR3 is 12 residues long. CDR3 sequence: CASRSNMGGYTF. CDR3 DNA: TGTGCCAGCCGTTCCAACATGGGCGGCTACACCTTC.

CDR3 sequence: CAISEYVAGAGEQYF. The CDR3 nucleotides read TGTGCCATCAGTGAGTATGTAGCGGGAGCGGGCGAGCAGTACTTC. V is TRBV10-3 and J is TRBJ2-7; 9 nucleotides agree with TRBD2. The CDR3 sequence is 15 residues long. V shed 1 base and J 6 bases; nucleotides not matched to a gene: 7. Germline V gives CDR1 ENHRY, CDR2 SYGVKD.

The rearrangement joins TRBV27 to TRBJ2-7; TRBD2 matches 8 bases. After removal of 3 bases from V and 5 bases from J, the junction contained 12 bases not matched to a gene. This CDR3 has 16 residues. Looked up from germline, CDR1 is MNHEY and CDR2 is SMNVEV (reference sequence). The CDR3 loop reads CASSLILAGGGHEQYF. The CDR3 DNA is TGTGCCAGCAGTTTGATCTTGGCGGGAGGAGGTCACGAGCAGTACTTC.

The CDR3 region has the DNA TGCGCCAGCAGTGAGGGGAGAGAAAAGAACACTGAAGCTTTCTTT. This translates into CASSEGREKNTEAFF. This chain joins TRBV10-1 and TRBJ1-1; D is ambiguous. Trimming cost V 2 bases and J 1 base, with 11 bases left between them. Germline CDR1 and CDR2: WNHNN and SYGVQD (reference sequence). The CDR3 runs to 15 residues.